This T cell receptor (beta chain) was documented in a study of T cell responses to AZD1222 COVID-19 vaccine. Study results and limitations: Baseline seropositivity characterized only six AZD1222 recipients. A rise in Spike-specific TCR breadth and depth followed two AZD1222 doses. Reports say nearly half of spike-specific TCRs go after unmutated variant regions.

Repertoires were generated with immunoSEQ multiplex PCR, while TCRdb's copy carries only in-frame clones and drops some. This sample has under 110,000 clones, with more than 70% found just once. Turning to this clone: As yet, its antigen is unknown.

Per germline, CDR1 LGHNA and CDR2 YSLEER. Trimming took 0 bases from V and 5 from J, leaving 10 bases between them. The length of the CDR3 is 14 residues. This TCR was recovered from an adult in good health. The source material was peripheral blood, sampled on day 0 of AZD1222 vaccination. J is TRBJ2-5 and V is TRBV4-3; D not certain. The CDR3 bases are TGCGCCAGCAGCCAAGAATTCGTGGGTGAGACCCAGTACTTC. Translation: CASSQEFVGETQYF.